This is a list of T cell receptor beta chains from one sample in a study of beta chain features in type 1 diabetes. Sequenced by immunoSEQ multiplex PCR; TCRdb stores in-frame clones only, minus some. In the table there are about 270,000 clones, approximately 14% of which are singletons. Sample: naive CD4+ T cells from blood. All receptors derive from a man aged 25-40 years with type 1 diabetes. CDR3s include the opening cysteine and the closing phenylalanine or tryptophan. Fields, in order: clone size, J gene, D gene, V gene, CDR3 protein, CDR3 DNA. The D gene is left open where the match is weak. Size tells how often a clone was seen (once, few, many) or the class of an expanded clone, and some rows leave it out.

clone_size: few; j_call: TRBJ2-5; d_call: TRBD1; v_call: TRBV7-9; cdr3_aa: CASCPDDRVLKETQYF; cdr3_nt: TGTGCCAGCTGCCCGGACGACAGGGTGTTGAAGGAGACCCAGTACTTC
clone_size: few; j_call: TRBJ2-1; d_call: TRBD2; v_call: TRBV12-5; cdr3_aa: CASGLYLGLAGAGNEQFF; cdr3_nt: TGTGCTAGTGGTTTGTACCTCGGGCTAGCGGGAGCAGGCAATGAGCAGTTCTTC
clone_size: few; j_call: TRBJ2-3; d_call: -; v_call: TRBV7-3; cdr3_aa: CASSPPGADTQYF; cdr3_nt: TGTGCCAGCAGTCCCCCAGGGGCCGATACGCAGTATTTT
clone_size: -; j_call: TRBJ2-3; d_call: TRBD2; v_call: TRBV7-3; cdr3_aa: CASSLNPLAGVGDTQYF; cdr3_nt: TGTGCCAGCAGCTTAAACCCTCTAGCGGGAGTTGGAGATACGCAGTATTTT
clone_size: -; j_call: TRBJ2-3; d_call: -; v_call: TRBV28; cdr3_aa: CASRQSGGTADTQYF; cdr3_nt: TGTGCCAGCAGACAATCAGGGGGGACAGCAGATACGCAGTATTTT
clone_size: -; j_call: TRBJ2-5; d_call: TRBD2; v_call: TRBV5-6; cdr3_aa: CASSSSGLQETQYF; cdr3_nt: TGTGCCAGCAGCTCTAGCGGGCTACAAGAGACCCAGTACTTC
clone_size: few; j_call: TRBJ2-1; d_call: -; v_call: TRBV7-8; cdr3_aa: CASSSDSLPDNEQFF; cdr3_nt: TGTGCCAGCAGCTCCGACAGCCTACCCGACAATGAGCAGTTCTTC
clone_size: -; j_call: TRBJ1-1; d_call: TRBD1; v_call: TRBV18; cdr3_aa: CASSRGQGVDAEAFF; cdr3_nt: TGTGCCAGCTCACGTGGTCAGGGGGTGGATGCTGAAGCTTTCTTT
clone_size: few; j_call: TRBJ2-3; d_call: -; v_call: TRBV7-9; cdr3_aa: CASSLTGGHFSTDTQYF; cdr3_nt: TGTGCCAGCAGCTTAACGGGGGGACACTTTAGCACAGATACGCAGTATTTT
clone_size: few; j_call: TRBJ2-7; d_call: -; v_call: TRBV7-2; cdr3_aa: CASSLWSEGYEQYF; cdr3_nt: TGTGCCAGCAGCTTATGGTCAGAGGGCTACGAGCAGTACTTC
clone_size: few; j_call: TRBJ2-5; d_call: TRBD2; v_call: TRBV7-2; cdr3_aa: CASSSWTSGPQETQYF; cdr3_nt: TGTGCCAGCAGCTCATGGACTAGCGGGCCACAAGAGACCCAGTACTTC
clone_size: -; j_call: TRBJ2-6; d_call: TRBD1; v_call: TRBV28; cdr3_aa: CASSPGGAGANVLTF; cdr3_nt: TGTGCCAGCAGTCCAGGGGGCGCTGGGGCCAACGTCCTGACTTTC
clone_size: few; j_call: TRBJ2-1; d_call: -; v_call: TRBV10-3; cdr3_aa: CAISENRDKVNEQFF; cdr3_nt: TGTGCCATCAGTGAGAACCGGGACAAAGTTAATGAGCAGTTCTTC
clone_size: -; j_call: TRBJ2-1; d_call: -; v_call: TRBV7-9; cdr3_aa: CASSLEQGDEQFF; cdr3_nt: TGTGCCAGCAGCTTAGAACAGGGCGATGAGCAGTTCTTC
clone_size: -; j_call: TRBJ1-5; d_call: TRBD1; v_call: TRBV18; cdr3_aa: CASSPGQGNQPQHF; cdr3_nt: TGTGCCAGCTCACCGGGACAGGGAAATCAGCCCCAGCATTTT
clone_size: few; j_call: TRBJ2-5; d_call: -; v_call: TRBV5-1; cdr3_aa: CASSLAGTEQETQYF; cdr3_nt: TGCGCCAGCAGCTTGGCCGGGACTGAGCAAGAGACCCAGTACTTC